This entry concerns a single T cell receptor (beta chain). The trim removed 1 base at V and 8 bases at J, leaving 7 bases unmatched. Germline CDR1 reads SEHNR; CDR2 reads FQNEAQ (reference sequence). CDR3 length equals 15 residues. Libraries were prepared by immunoSEQ multiplex PCR; TCRdb keeps only in-frame clonotypes and omits some of them. The repertoire includes about 440,000 clones, 90% of them detected once, and about 4.4% sits in the top ten. This sample was taken from a study of Ad26.COV2.S vaccination and SARS-CoV-2 variants. Looking at the study overall: Among those in the COV1001 Ad26.COV2.S trial arm was the donor.

Documented treatment: around 19 received Ad26.COV2.S at low or high dose, single or two shots; five or six received placebo; per-sample allocation not given. On day 63 after the first injection, vaccine and placebo recipients gave samples. The source of this sequence is a person between 18 and 65 years old who received the Ad26.COV2.S COVID-19 vaccine or a placebo. The V call is TRBV7-9, the J call TRBJ1-4; 7 positions agree with TRBD1. This specimen was peripheral blood, taken in a trial of Ad26.COV2.S vaccine versus placebo. This chain's CDR3 is CASSLVQGRFEKLFF. For the CDR3, the DNA is TGTGCCAGCAGCTTAGTACAGGGGCGATTCGAAAAACTGTTTTTT.